This T cell receptor beta chain appears in the sequencing data of a study of cytomegalovirus exposure and HLA in healthy donors. Germline values: CDR1 SEHNR, CDR2 FQNEAQ (reference sequence). The ends were cut back, 4 bases at V and 2 bases at J, with 14 bases in the middle. This CDR3 spans 16 amino acids. This clone was seen a handful of times. This PCR relied on a set of 60 Vbeta primers and 13 Jbeta primers. Some clones are missing from TCRdb's copy, which holds only in-frame ones; the method was immunoSEQ multiplex PCR. The sample yields more than 100,000 clones, roughly 9.6% seen once. This sequence originates from a woman aged 40 to 55 in good health and CMV-seropositive. V usage is TRBV7-9 and J usage is TRBJ1-4; tentative D call: TRBD1 (5 bases). The sample comprised PBMCs. CDR3 in DNA: TGTGCCAGCAGCTCTCGGCTCAGGGCTACTAATGAAAAACTGTTTTTT. Protein: CASSSRLRATNEKLFF.